This T cell receptor beta chain was recorded in a study of Ad26.COV2.S vaccination and SARS-CoV-2 variants. Study-level background: In the COV1001 trial, the donor was in the Ad26.COV2.S arm.

The treatment: around 19 received Ad26.COV2.S at low or high dose, single or two shots; 5 received placebo; per-sample allocation not given. All samples were drawn on day 63, counting from the first vaccine or placebo injection. V gave up 5 bases and J gave up 0 bases, with 18 bases separating them. The CDR3 loop spans 17 amino acids. The germline V gene encodes CDR1 SGHDT and CDR2 YYEEEE. The protocol was immunoSEQ multiplex PCR, while the TCRdb copy is restricted to in-frame clones and leaves out a portion. The sample lists a few hundred thousand clones; 70% to 90% were seen once. The rearrangement joins TRBV5-6 to TRBJ1-3; D call uncertain. This TCR was sampled from a person aged 18 to 65 who received the Ad26.COV2.S COVID-19 vaccine or a placebo. This specimen consisted of peripheral blood, obtained in a trial of Ad26.COV2.S vaccine versus placebo. CDR3 in amino acids: CASSLGWGRFSGNTIYF. The CDR3 nucleotides are TGTGCCAGCAGTTTAGGCTGGGGTCGTTTCTCTGGAAACACCATATATTTT.